This T cell receptor beta chain was sequenced in a study of cytomegalovirus exposure and HLA in healthy donors. A multiplex PCR was run with 60 Vbeta primers and 13 Jbeta primers. Assay: immunoSEQ multiplex PCR; the TCRdb copy retains only in-frame clones and omits some. The table lists around 58,000 clones, around 77% of them singletons. The CDR3 contains 16 residues. CDR1 SGHVS and CDR2 FQNEAQ come from the germline V gene. The V end lost 5 bases, the J end lost 7 bases, and 20 bases lay between the germline ends. The chain combines TRBV7-8 with TRBJ1-4; maybe TRBD1 (5 bases). The material sequenced was PBMCs. The receptor's source is a male donor in good health and CMV-seropositive. The CDR3 DNA is TGTGCCAGCAGCCCCCGGGAGGGTAGGGGTGGTGAAAAACTGTTTTTT. Encoded protein: CASSPREGRGGEKLFF. Drawing the rest from reference TRBV7-8 and TRBJ1-4, the complete variable domain is GAGVSQSPRYKVAKRGQDVALRCDPISGHVSLFWYQQALGQGPEFLTYFQNEAQLDKSGLPSDRFFAERPEGSVSTLKIQRTQQEDSAVYLCASSPREGRGGEKLFFGSGTQLSVL.